These T cell receptor beta chains were read from a single sample in a study of neurological immune-mediated disorders. TCRdb re-derived calls from the 5' RACE reads in MiXCR, one entry per CDR3 protein. The repertoire includes approximately 66,000 distinct CDR3 sequences, 3.5% to 5% of them detected once, and around 6.9% sits in the top ten. Sequencing was performed on PBMCs. The receptor source for this set is a man in his thirties or forties with multiple sclerosis. Each CDR3 is given without its conserved first and last residue. Fields, in order: J gene, V gene, CDR3 protein.

TRBJ1-1,TRBV5-1,ASSPGTANTEAF
TRBJ1-1,TRBV5-1,ASSLNPPNTEAF
TRBJ1-6,TRBV14,ASSLSYNSPLH
TRBJ2-3,TRBV10-3,AIKGTIQTDTQY
TRBJ2-5,TRBV20-1,SALGLAGDQETQY
TRBJ1-1,TRBV5-1,ASAGQEWTEAF
TRBJ1-1,TRBV5-6,ASMRGTDAEAF
TRBJ1-1,TRBV20-1,SARDQRGHTEAF
TRBJ1-6,TRBV12-3/TRBV12-4,ASSRTFGSPLH
TRBJ1-1,TRBV19,ASSIIDFGEAF
TRBJ1-2,TRBV6-2/TRBV6-3,ATTEGYGYT
TRBJ1-5,TRBV5-1,ASSFAGPEPQH
TRBJ2-2,TRBV2,ASRWGNTGELF
TRBJ2-5,TRBV5-1,ASSFRQGTETQY
TRBJ1-2,TRBV12-3/TRBV12-4,ASSLDGALNYGYT
TRBJ1-2,TRBV20-1,SARRTGGRFGYT
TRBJ2-2,TRBV24-1,ATSDPPGQTTGELF
TRBJ1-2,TRBV12-3/TRBV12-4,ASSLGLVAGDSFGYGYT
TRBJ1-5,TRBV12-3/TRBV12-4,ASSSVPGQGVRNQPQN
TRBJ2-3,TRBV25-1,ASSEWGTAITDTQY
TRBJ2-2,TRBV20-1,SARDRTDPRGVTGELF
TRBJ1-4,TRBV12-3/TRBV12-4,ASSRSDNEKLF
TRBJ1-5,TRBV28,ASSYRGGYISNQPQH
TRBJ1-4,TRBV5-5,ASSFPGSEKLF
TRBJ1-6,TRBV25-1,ASRGWGNSPLH
TRBJ2-6,TRBV27,ASSPAIGANVLT